The sequence of this T cell receptor beta chain was determined in a study of cytomegalovirus exposure and HLA in healthy donors. At the level of the study: Earlier sequencing of approximately 200 million T cells yielded around 120 million unique TCR beta sequences. Counted in an early data release were approximately 85 million unique TCRs from HLA-typed donors. Study-wide results and limits: Apart from CMV serostatus, no immune exposure information was available. Upon later analysis, TCR association rates were observed to vary by HLA locus, being highest for DRB1 and lowest for HLA-C.

This clone was detected only a few times. The antigen is not known. Amplification used 60 Vbeta primers and 13 Jbeta primers. Clones were read by immunoSEQ multiplex PCR, and TCRdb kept only the in-frame ones, dropping some. The table includes 110,000 to 150,000 clones, more than 70% detected once. The CDR3 is made up of 13 amino acids. Germline CDR1 reads SGHVS; CDR2 reads FQNEAQ. V lost 4 bases to trimming and J lost 3 bases; unmatched junction nucleotides: 3. Sequenced: PBMCs. This sequence joins TRBV7-8 and TRBJ2-7, with 7 bases fitting TRBD1. The origin of this receptor is a man in his forties in good health and CMV-seronegative. In DNA, the CDR3 is TGTGCCAGCAGCTACGGGACAGACTACGAGCAGTACTTC. Its protein product is CASSYGTDYEQYF. The variable domain in full, with the rest retrieved from reference TRBV7-8 and TRBJ2-7, is GAGVSQSPRYKVAKRGQDVALRCDPISGHVSLFWYQQALGQGPEFLTYFQNEAQLDKSGLPSDRFFAERPEGSVSTLKIQRTQQEDSAVYLCASSYGTDYEQYFGPGTRLTVT.